Sequencing of this T cell receptor (beta chain) was carried out in a study of shared clonotypes between healthy human individuals (dated by TCRdb to the early 2020s). Regarding the study in general: A few men and two women, aged 18 to 49 years, made up the cohort. For each donor, CD4 naive and CD4 memory were each run on three plates, CD8 naive on two plates, and CD8 memory on one plate. Blood TCR repertoires of roughly five healthy adults were deeply sequenced to estimate repertoire size and the extent of clonotype sharing between individuals. Different laboratories and diverse techniques were used to prepare libraries and sequence TCR repertoires, to increase sequencing depth and limit assay-specific biases. Leukapheresis yielded between about 0.94 and 9 billion PBMCs per donor. The paper's findings and limits, for the study overall: Naive subsets generally had larger estimated clonotype richness than memory subsets did. Rarefaction of sorted-subset datasets indicated incomplete sequencing despite the large sequencing depth. Pairwise subsampling indicated that sequencing depth was expected to affect the degree of clonotype sharing among donors. Clonotypes shared by all four sorted-subset donors showed higher generation probabilities than non-shared clonotypes. Sampling was restricted to blood, and TCR repertoires in tissue are likely to differ from TCR repertoires in blood. The small number of donors limited the genetic and exposure-history diversity represented. Across four donors, 5% to 6% of naive CD4, around 3.3% of naive CD8, approximately 2.5% of memory CD4, and 0.4% of memory CD8 clonotypes were shared.

CD8 naive samples were obtained by positive selection for CCR7 among CD45RO-negative cells, yielding a CD45RA+CCR7+ population from which TemRA cells were excluded. Donors were healthy HIV-negative adults with no recently reported acute infections or vaccinations. Every donor was a Caucasian adult residing in Nashville, Tennessee, USA. Blood was obtained by leukapheresis, after which PBMCs were separated by Ficoll-Histopaque density gradient centrifugation and cryopreserved in liquid nitrogen vapor phase. Purity and quantity of every magnetically sorted T cell population were checked by analytical flow cytometry. Each sorted fraction had its genomic DNA isolated and then quantified by UV absorbance on a Nanodrop 2000c. The CDR3, from cysteine to phenylalanine, totals 15 residues. Solely the CDR3 DNA is kept, with 45 bases framed from the first base. The germline V gene gives CDR1 as SGHTA and CDR2 as FQGNSA. V is pruned by 5 bases and J by 8 bases, leaving 12 bases of the junction without a gene match.

TCR CDR3 regions were amplified from genomic DNA by multiplex PCR using the deep immunoSEQ assay. Extracted genomic DNA from each cell subset was distributed evenly across all wells of several immunoSEQ 96-well plates, and each plate was treated as a replicate. For sorted subsets, each replicate PCR was loaded with roughly 200 ng genomic DNA, equivalent to 30,000 to 35,000 T cell genomes. The purified libraries were quantified using a Qubit 3.0 fluorometer, sized with a Bioanalyzer 2100, and then quantified again using the KAPA Library Quantification kit. Every immunoSEQ 96-well plate was sequenced on a separate single-read 150-cycle Illumina NextSeq 550 flow cell. The authors' analysis ran thus. Because the immunoSEQ output included only junctional sequences and no quality scores, the filtering could not be the same as the filtering used for full-length reads. Sequences were annotated with PyIR, a Python wrapper for IgBLAST v1.9, using IMGT germline references to assign V/J genes and CDR3. Reads with weak V/J assignments (E-value above 1e-6), missing CDR3, stop codons, out-of-frame junctions, or ambiguous translated residues were removed. V3J clonotypes were defined as sequences sharing an identical inferred V gene, J gene, and CDR3 amino acid sequence. To compute the percentage overlap between repertoires, the number of shared unique clonotypes was divided by the size of the smaller repertoire. Richness of each repertoire was evaluated using RTK rarefaction, the Chao1 estimator, and Recon v2.1 estimates of unobserved clonotypes. OLGA was used to compute generation probabilities for all TCRbeta clonotypes that the gDNA method yielded from a few donors. Not all clones reach the TCRdb copy of this immuneACCESS table, which keeps in-frame sequences only. Checked studies attribute under half of the gap to unresolved V genes and leave the rest unexplained. Clonal size and the V and J genes are those of that table, whereas D and trimming came from the DNA. Counted in this sample were millions of clones; approximately 94% of them appeared once. More than 1.5% of the sample is taken by the ten largest.

For this clone: Its antigen has not been determined. Base qualities are not recorded, but no much larger clone differs from it by a single base.

The sample consisted of naive CD8+ T cells from PBMCs. The cell subset or site label of this sample denotes: CD45RA+CCR7+. The chain couples TRBV7-2 to TRBJ2-4, with 7 bases aligning to TRBD1. This sequence originates from a man in his late teens or twenties in good health. Some clones in this sample may be carry-over from other donors' samples. The CDR3 region has the sequence CASSPVLTGTDIQYF. The DNA sequence reads TGTGCCAGCAGCCCAGTCTTGACAGGGACCGACATTCAGTACTTC. Supplemented by the reference TRBV7-2 and TRBJ2-4 proteins around the CDR3, the complete variable domain is GAGVSQSPSNKVTEKGKDVELRCDPISGHTALYWYRQSLGQGLEFLIYFQGNSAPDKSGLPSDRFSAERTGGSVSTLTIQRTQQEDSAVYLCASSPVLTGTDIQYFGAGTRLSVL.